The next 24 T cell receptor beta chains were all read from a single sample in a study of CD8+CD57+ T cells in acquired aplastic anemia. Sequenced patients had shown CD8+CD57+ cell expansion by flow cytometry. Genomic DNA templated the TCR beta VDJ and CDR3 profiling. TCRdb reprocessed the reads with MiXCR, giving one entry per CDR3 protein. Of fewer than 250,000 distinct CDR3 sequences in the sample, around 46% were seen once. Sequences were obtained from sorted CD4+, CD8+, or CD8+CD57+ T cells (not recorded which) from PBMCs. All receptors derive from a human donor with aplastic anemia.

This clonotype was picked up many times. This rearrangement joins TRBV9 to TRBJ2-1; TRBD1 is a possible D gene (5 bases). The CDR3 has 16 amino acids. Trimming left V 5 bases short and J 4 bases short, with 19 bases between. CDR1 is SGDLS and CDR2 is YYNGEE in the germline V gene. CDR3 coding DNA: TGTGCCAGCAGTGATAGGGGTTTCGCCACGTACAATGAGCAGTTCTTC. It yields the protein CASSDRGFATYNEQFF.

The J gene is TRBJ1-6, the V gene TRBV7-9; 8 nucleotides line up with TRBD1. Germline V CDR1 and CDR2: SEHNR, FQNEAQ (reference sequence). This CDR3 contains 13 residues. The ends lost 7 bases at V and 7 bases at J; junction bases unmatched: 3. The CDR3 nucleotides read TGTGCCAGCACCGGGACAGGCAATTCACCCCTCCACTTT. Its translation: CASTGTGNSPLHF. The entire variable domain, with the rest obtained from reference TRBV7-9 and TRBJ1-6, is as follows: DTGVSQNPRHKITKRGQNVTFRCDPISEHNRLYWYRQTLGQGPEFLTYFQNEAQLEKSRLLSDRFSAERPKGSFSTLEIQRTEQGDSAMYLCASTGTGNSPLHFGNGTRLTVT.

This clonotype has at least ten counts. The chain couples TRBV7-9 to TRBJ1-1, with D maybe TRBD1 (5 bases). The CDR3 contains 12 residues. CDR1 and CDR2 (germline): SEHNR, FQNEAQ (reference sequence). V lost 2 bases and J lost 6, with 7 bases in between. CDR3 amino acids: CASSLRQPEAFF. The CDR3 coding sequence is TGTGCCAGCAGCTTAAGACAGCCTGAAGCTTTCTTT. Filled out from reference TRBV7-9 and TRBJ1-1, the complete variable domain reads DTGVSQNPRHKITKRGQNVTFRCDPISEHNRLYWYRQTLGQGPEFLTYFQNEAQLEKSRLLSDRFSAERPKGSFSTLEIQRTEQGDSAMYLCASSLRQPEAFFGQGTRLTVV.

The V and J genes are TRBV25-1 and TRBJ1-6; D is undetermined. The CDR3 contains 11 residues. Germline V CDR1 and CDR2: MGHDK, SYGVNS. V was shortened by 1 base and J by 16 bases, with 8 bases between the two germline ends. CDR3 in amino acids: CASSEWLELHF. The DNA for the CDR3 is TGTGCCAGCAGTGAATGGCTGGAACTCCACTTT.

This clonotype was recorded many times. V usage is TRBV20-1 and J usage is TRBJ2-2, with 9 bases matching TRBD2. After removal of 1 base from V and 1 base from J, the junction contained 1 base not matched to a gene. Per the germline V gene, CDR1 is DFQATT and CDR2 is SNEGSKA (reference sequence). The CDR3 runs 15 residues. CDR3 coding DNA: TGCAGTGCTAGAGTGACTAGCGGGAACACCGGGGAGCTGTTTTTT. It codes for CSARVTSGNTGELFF.

This clonotype was seen a few times. The chain joins TRBV20-1 to TRBJ2-2, with 8 bases aligning to TRBD1. The CDR3 is 14 amino acids. Trimming at V came to 6 bases and at J to 2 bases, leaving 5 bases not matched to a gene. Germline-derived CDR1 and CDR2 are DFQATT and SNEGSKA (reference sequence). CDR3 protein: CSATDRGNTGELFF. CDR3 coding DNA: TGCAGTGCGACCGACAGGGGAAACACCGGGGAGCTGTTTTTT.

A note on this clonotype: A much more abundant neighbour one base away suggests this may be a read error. Without the conserved terminal phenylalanine or tryptophan, this CDR3 likely stems from a read error. The chain has TRBV5-1 and TRBJ2-1; 10 bases fit TRBD1. The CDR3 length is 15 residues. V lost 3 bases to trimming and J lost 5 bases; unmatched junction nucleotides: 5. Germline lookup yields CDR1 SGHRS and CDR2 YFSETQ. CDR3 nucleotides: TGCGCCAGCAGCTCGGACAGGGGGAGAAACAATGAGCAGTTCTCC. This gives the protein CASSSDRGRNNEQFS.

V is TRBV5-4 and J is TRBJ2-5; TRBD2 agrees at 8 bases. V lost 0 bases and J lost 7; bases outside the gene matches: 2. Germline values: CDR1 SGHNT, CDR2 YYREEE (reference sequence). This CDR3 region has 13 residues. The CDR3 is CASSLDSGGTQYF. CDR3 coding DNA: TGTGCCAGCAGCTTGGACAGCGGGGGGACCCAGTACTTC.

There are many counts of this clonotype. This CDR3 reads CASSIAYTSDTQYF. CDR3 nucleotide sequence: TGTGCCAGTAGTATAGCTTATACTTCAGATACGCAGTATTTT. The J gene is TRBJ2-3, the V gene TRBV19, with unresolved D. The CDR3 is 14 amino acids. V lost 1 base to trimming and J lost 4 bases, with 9 bases between them. Germline assignment: CDR1 LNHDA and CDR2 SQIVND (reference sequence).

To note about this clonotype: A much bigger clone sits one base away, suggesting this may be a read error. The CDR3 DNA is TGTGCCAGCAGTCCCAACAGGGTACGTCAGCCCCAGCGTTTT. It yields the protein CASSPNRVRQPQRF. The chain recombines TRBV6-1 with TRBJ1-5; perhaps TRBD1 as D (6 bases). From germline, CDR1 is MNHNS and CDR2 SASEGT. The CDR3 consists of 14 residues.

This clonotype was seen at least ten times. J is TRBJ2-2 and V is TRBV14; perhaps TRBD2 as D (5 bases). Looked up from germline, CDR1 is SGHDN and CDR2 is FVKESK. CDR3 length: 14 amino acids. V dropped 0 bases and J dropped 8 bases, with 10 bases sitting between them. Here the CDR3 reads CASSQEEGLGELFF. CDR3 bases: TGTGCCAGCAGCCAAGAAGAGGGTTTGGGGGAGCTGTTTTTT. The whole variable domain, remainder taken from reference TRBV14 and TRBJ2-2, is EAGVTQFPSHSVIEKGQTVTLRCDPISGHDNLYWYRRVMGKEIKFLLHFVKESKQDESGMPNNRFLAERTGGTYSTLKVQPAELEDSGVYFCASSQEEGLGELFFGEGSRLTVL.

Ten or more counts support this clonotype. This chain links TRBV10-1 with TRBJ2-1; D call uncertain. Trimming cost V 2 bases and J 0 bases, with 5 bases left between them. There are 14 residues in the CDR3. Germline loops: CDR1 WNHNN, CDR2 SYGVQD (reference sequence). DNA of the CDR3: TGCGCCAGCAGTGAGACCACCTCCTACAATGAGCAGTTCTTC. It specifies CASSETTSYNEQFF.

This clonotype was seen repeatedly, ten times or more. The V call is TRBV4-2, the J call TRBJ1-5, with D unclear. V lost 0 bases and J lost 7, with 13 bases in between. Germline loops: CDR1 LGHNA, CDR2 YNFKEQ. The CDR3 has 15 residues. CDR3 nucleotides: TGTGCCAGCAGCCAAGACACAGTTGTTCTACAGCCCCAGCATTTT. The encoded protein is CASSQDTVVLQPQHF.

On this clonotype itself: This may be a read error, as it is one base from a much larger clone. V usage is TRBV20-1 and J usage is TRBJ1-1, with 8 bases aligning to TRBD1. Germline V lookup: CDR1 DFQATT, CDR2 SNEGSKA (reference sequence). The CDR3 has 21 residues. V lost 0 bases to trimming and J lost 3 bases; unmatched junction nucleotides: 24. CDR3 DNA sequence: TGCAGTGCTAGAGATAATCCCTTCCCCCATGGACAGGGCCAGGGAGACACTGAAGCTTTCTTT. Translating it yields CSARDNPFPHGQGQGDTEAFF.

About this clonotype itself: One base away lies a much larger clone, so this may be a sequencing read error. V gene TRBV6-1 combines with J gene TRBJ1-1; D gene ambiguous. This CDR3 is built from 13 residues. Germline loops: CDR1 MNHNS, CDR2 SASEGT. This CDR3 reads CASFISMNAEAFF. The DNA for the CDR3 is TGTGCCAGCTTCATCTCAATGAACGCTGAAGCTTTCTTT.

This clonotype was counted a few times. The chain employs TRBV27 and TRBJ2-1; 11 nucleotides match TRBD2. The CDR3 is made up of 16 amino acids. Looked up from germline, CDR1 is MNHEY and CDR2 is SMNVEV (reference sequence). Trimming at V came to 5 bases and at J to 5 bases, leaving 8 bases not matched to a gene. The CDR3 reads CASSRLTSGGDNEQFF. CDR3 DNA sequence: TGTGCCAGCAGTCGACTTACTAGCGGGGGCGACAATGAGCAGTTCTTC.

This clonotype showed up many times. The rearrangement links TRBV7-3 to TRBJ2-7; D is unclear. The V and J ends lost 4 bases and 1 base respectively, with 8 bases between them. The CDR3 runs to 13 residues. Germline assignment: CDR1 SGHTA and CDR2 FQGTGA. CDR3 coding DNA: TGTGCCAGCAGCTCGCAGGATTCCTACGAGCAGTACTTC. Translated: CASSSQDSYEQYF.

This clonotype was found a few times. The chain uses TRBV30 and TRBJ2-2; D gene uncertain. This CDR3 is built from 15 residues. With 0 bases removed from V and 7 bases from J, the gap between germline ends came to 15 bases. Germline V gene lookup returns CDR1 GTSNPN and CDR2 SVGIG (reference sequence). DNA for the CDR3: TGTGCCTGGAGTGTACGGATGGGCGAAATCGGGGAGCTGTTTTTT. It yields the protein CAWSVRMGEIGELFF.

This clonotype has only one observation. V usage is TRBV7-2 and J usage is TRBJ1-1, with D unclear. CDR3 size: 12 residues. V was shortened by 3 bases and J by 6 bases, with 8 bases between the two germline ends. The V gene's germline CDR1 is SGHTA and CDR2 FQGNSA. CDR3 region: CASSFRSPEAFF. The CDR3 nucleotides are TGTGCCAGCAGCTTTCGATCCCCTGAAGCTTTCTTT.

This clonotype was seen just once. This sequence joins TRBV10-3 and TRBJ2-1; TRBD2 matches at 10 bases. Per the germline V gene, CDR1 is ENHRY and CDR2 is SYGVKD. The CDR3 totals 15 residues. In DNA, the CDR3 is TGTGCAAGCCGCTCAACTAGCGGGGACTACAATGAGCAGTTCTTC. As protein: CASRSTSGDYNEQFF.

The V call is TRBV20-1, the J call TRBJ2-7; 13 nucleotides align to TRBD2. V was clipped by 0 bases and J by 6 bases; unmatched bases: 11. CDR3 size: 17 residues. Per germline, CDR1 DFQATT and CDR2 SNEGSKA (reference sequence). The CDR3 nucleotides are TGCAGTGCTAGAGACCCCTCGACTAGCGGGAGGAAAGGCGAGCAGTACTTC. The encoded protein is CSARDPSTSGRKGEQYF.

This clonotype was picked up one time. The chain recombines TRBV13 with TRBJ2-7; 10 positions agree with TRBD1. Per germline, CDR1 PRHDT and CDR2 FYEKMQ (reference sequence). This CDR3 has 13 amino acids. J lost 5 bases, V lost 4 bases, and 2 bases had no gene match. This CDR3 reads CASSWGQGNEQYF. The CDR3 coding sequence is TGTGCCAGCAGCTGGGGACAGGGGAACGAGCAGTACTTC.

The V gene is TRBV6-5, the J gene TRBJ1-6; 10 nucleotides match TRBD1. The V gene end was trimmed by 6 bases and the J gene end by 8 bases; junction bases not matched to a gene: 7. The germline V gene encodes CDR1 MNHEY and CDR2 SVGAGI. The CDR3 has 15 amino acids. The CDR3 loop is CASRPTGTGDSPLHF. The CDR3 region has the DNA TGTGCCAGCAGACCTACCGGGACAGGGGATTCACCCCTCCACTTT.

At least ten counts were recorded for this clonotype. The chain is built from TRBV6-1 and TRBJ2-7; D gene unclear. The germline CDR1 and CDR2 sequences are MNHNS and SASEGT. The CDR3 runs 13 residues. V lost 3 bases, J lost 2 bases, and 8 bases lay in between. The chain's CDR3 is CASSESTAYEQYF. CDR3 nucleotides: TGTGCCAGCAGTGAGTCCACGGCCTACGAGCAGTACTTC.